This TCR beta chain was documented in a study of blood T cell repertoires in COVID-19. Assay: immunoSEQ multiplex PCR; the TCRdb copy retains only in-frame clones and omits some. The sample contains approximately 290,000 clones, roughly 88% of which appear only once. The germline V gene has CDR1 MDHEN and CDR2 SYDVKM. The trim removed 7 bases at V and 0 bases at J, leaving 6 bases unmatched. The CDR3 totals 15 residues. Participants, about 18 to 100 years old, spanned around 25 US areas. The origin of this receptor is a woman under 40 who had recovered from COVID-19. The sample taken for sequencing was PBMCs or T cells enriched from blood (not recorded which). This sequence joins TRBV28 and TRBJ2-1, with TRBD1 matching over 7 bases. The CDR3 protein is CASIPDRDSYNEQFF. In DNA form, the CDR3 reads TGTGCCAGCATTCCCGACAGGGACTCCTACAATGAGCAGTTCTTC.